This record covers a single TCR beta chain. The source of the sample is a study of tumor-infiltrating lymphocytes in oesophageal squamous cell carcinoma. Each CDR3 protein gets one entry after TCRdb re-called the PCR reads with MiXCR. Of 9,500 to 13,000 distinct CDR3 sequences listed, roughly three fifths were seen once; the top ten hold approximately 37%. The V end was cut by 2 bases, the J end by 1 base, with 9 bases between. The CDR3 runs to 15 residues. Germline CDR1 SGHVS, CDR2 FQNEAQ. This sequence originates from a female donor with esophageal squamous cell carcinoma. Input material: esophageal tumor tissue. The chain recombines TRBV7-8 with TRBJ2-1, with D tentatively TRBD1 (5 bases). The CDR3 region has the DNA TGTGCCAGCAGCTTAATGGGGCCGTCCTACAATGAGCAGTTCTTC. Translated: CASSLMGPSYNEQFF.